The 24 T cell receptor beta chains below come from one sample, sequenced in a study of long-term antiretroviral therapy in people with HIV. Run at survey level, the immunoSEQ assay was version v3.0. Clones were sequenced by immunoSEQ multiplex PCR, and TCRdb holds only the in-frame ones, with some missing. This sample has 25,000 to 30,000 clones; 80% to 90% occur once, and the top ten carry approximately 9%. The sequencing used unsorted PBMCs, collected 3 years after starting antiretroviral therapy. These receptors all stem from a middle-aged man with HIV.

This CDR3 is CASSYSIQGFSYEQYF. CDR3 sequence (DNA): TGTGCCAGCAGTTACTCGATTCAGGGGTTCTCCTACGAGCAGTACTTC. This chain links TRBV6-5 with TRBJ2-7, with D possibly TRBD1 on 6 matching bases. Trimming cost V 0 bases and J 0 bases, with 12 bases left between them. This CDR3 is 16 amino acids long. From germline, CDR1 is MNHEY and CDR2 SVGAGI.

The CDR3 nucleotides are TGTGCTAGTAGAGGGGGTTATAGCAATCAGCCCCAGCATTTT. Protein: CASRGGYSNQPQHF. The chain joins TRBV12-5 to TRBJ1-5, with a possible D match to TRBD1 (6 bases). Germline lookup yields CDR1 LGHNT and CDR2 FRNRAP. Trimming took off 8 bases at V and 0 bases at J, with 11 bases between the two ends. The CDR3 spans 14 residues.

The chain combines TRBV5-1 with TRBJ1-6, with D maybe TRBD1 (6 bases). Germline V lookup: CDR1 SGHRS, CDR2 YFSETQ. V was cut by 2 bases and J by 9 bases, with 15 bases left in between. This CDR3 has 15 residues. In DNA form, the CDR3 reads TGCGCCAGCAGCTTTTCCGGGGGCAACGTTTCACCCCTCCACTTT. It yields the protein CASSFSGGNVSPLHF.

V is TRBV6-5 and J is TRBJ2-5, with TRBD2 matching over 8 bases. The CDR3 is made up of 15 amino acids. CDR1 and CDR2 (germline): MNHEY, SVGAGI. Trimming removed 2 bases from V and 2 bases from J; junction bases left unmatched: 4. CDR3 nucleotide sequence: TGTGCCAGCAGTTACATTGCGGGAGGTCAAGAGACCCAGTACTTC. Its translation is CASSYIAGGQETQYF.

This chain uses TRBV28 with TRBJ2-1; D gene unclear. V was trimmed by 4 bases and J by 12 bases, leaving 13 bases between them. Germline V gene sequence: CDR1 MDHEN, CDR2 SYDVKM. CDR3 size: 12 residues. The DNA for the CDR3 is TGTGCCAGCAGTTCCTCCGTTTATGGGCAGTTCTTC. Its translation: CASSSSVYGQFF.

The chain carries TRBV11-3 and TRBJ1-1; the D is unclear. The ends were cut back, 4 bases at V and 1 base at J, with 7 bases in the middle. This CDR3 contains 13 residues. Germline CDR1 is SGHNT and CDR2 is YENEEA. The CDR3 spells CASSSQPNTEAFF. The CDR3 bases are TGTGCCAGCAGCTCTCAGCCGAACACTGAAGCTTTCTTT.

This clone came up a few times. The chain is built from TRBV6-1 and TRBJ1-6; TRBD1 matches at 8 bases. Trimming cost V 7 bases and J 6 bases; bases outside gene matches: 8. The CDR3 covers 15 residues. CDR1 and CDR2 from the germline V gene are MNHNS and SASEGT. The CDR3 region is CASTVGQGPNSPLHF. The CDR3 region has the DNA TGTGCCAGCACCGTCGGACAGGGACCTAATTCACCCCTCCACTTT.

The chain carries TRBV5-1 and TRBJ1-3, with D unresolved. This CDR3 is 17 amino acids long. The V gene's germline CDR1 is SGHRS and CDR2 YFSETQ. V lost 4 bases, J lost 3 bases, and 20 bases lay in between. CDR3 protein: CASSPSIAGSGGNTIYF. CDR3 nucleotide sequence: TGCGCCAGCAGCCCATCTATCGCGGGGAGTGGTGGAAACACCATATATTTT.

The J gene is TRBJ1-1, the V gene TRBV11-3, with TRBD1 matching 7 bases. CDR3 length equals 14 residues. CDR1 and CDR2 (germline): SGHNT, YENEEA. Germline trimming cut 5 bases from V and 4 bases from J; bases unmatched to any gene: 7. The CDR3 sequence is CASSRSTGTTEAFF. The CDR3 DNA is TGTGCCAGCAGCCGATCGACAGGGACCACTGAAGCTTTCTTT.

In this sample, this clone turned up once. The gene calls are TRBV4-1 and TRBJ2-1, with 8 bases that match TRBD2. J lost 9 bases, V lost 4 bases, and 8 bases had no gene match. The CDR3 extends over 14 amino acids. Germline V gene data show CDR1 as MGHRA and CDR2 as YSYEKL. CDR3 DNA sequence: TGCGCCAGCAGCCCGACGGGAGGGCGCGGTGAGCAGTTCTTC. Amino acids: CASSPTGGRGEQFF.

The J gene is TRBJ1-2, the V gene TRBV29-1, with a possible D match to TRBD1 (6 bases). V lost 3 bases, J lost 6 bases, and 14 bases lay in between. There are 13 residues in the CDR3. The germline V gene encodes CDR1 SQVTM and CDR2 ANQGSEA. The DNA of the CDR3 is TGCAGCGTTGATTCAACAGGGTATAATGGCTACACCTTC. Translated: CSVDSTGYNGYTF.

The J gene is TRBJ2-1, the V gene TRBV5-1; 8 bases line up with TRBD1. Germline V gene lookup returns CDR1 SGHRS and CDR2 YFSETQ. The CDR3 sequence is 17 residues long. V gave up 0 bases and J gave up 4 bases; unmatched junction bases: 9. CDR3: CASSLASVDRDYNEQFF. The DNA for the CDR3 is TGCGCCAGCAGCTTGGCCTCGGTGGACAGGGATTACAATGAGCAGTTCTTC.

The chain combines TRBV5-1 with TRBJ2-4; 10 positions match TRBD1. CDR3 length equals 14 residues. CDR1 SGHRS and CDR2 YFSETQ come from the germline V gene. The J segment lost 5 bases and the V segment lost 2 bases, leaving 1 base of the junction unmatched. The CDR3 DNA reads TGCGCCAGCAGCTTTGGACAGGGGGAAAACATTCAGTACTTC. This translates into CASSFGQGENIQYF.

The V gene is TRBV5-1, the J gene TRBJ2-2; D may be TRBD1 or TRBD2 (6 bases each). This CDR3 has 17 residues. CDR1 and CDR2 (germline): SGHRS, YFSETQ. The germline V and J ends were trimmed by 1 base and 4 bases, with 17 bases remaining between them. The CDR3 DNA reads TGCGCCAGCAGCTTGTCCGGGACTCCCAGGGGCACCGGGGAGCTGTTTTTT. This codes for CASSLSGTPRGTGELFF.

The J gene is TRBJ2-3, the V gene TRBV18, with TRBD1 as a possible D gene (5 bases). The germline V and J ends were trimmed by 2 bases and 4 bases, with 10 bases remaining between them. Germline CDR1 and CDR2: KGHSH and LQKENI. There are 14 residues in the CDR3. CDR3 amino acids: CASSPGRAPDTQYF. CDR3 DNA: TGTGCCAGCTCACCAGGCAGGGCACCAGATACGCAGTATTTT.

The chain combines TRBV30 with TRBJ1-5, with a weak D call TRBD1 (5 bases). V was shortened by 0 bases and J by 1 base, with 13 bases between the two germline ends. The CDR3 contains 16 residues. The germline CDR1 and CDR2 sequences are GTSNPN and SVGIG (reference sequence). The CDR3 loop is CAWSVMGGVSNQPQHF. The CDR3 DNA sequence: TGTGCCTGGAGTGTAATGGGGGGGGTCAGCAATCAGCCCCAGCATTTT.

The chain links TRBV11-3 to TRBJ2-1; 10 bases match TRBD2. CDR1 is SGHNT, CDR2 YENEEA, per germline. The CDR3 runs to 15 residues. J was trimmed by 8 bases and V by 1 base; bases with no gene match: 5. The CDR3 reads CASSLGSGGAYEQFF. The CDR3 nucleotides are TGTGCCAGCAGCTTAGGGAGCGGGGGGGCCTATGAGCAGTTCTTC. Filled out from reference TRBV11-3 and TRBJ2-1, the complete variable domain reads EAGVVQSPRYKIIEKKQPVAFWCNPISGHNTLYWYLQNLGQGPELLIRYENEEAVDDSQLPKDRFSAERLKGVDSTLKIQPAELGDSAVYLCASSLGSGGAYEQFFGPGTRLTVL.

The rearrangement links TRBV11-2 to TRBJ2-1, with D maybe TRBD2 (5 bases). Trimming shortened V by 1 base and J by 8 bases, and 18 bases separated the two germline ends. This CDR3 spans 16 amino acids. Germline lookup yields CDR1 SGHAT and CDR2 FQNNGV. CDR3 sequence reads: CASSLGAGGPFDEQFF. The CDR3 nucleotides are TGTGCCAGCAGCTTAGGGGCCGGCGGGCCTTTCGATGAGCAGTTCTTC.

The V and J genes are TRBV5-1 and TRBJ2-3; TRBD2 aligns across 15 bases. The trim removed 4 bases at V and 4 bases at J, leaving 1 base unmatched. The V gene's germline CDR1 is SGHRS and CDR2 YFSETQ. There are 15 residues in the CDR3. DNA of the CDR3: TGCGCCAGCAGCGGACTAGCGGGGGGGCCAGATACGCAGTATTTT. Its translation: CASSGLAGGPDTQYF.

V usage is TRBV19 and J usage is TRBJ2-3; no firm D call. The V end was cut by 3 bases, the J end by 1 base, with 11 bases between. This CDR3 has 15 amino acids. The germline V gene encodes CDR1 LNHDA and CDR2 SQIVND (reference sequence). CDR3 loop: CASSILAARTDTQYF. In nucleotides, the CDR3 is TGTGCCAGTAGTATCCTGGCGGCACGCACAGATACGCAGTATTTT.

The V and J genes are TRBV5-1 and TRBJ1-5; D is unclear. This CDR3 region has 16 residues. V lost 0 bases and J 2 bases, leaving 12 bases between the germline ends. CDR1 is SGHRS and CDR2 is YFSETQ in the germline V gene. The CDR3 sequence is CASSLEPSQGNQPQHF. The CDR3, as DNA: TGCGCCAGCAGCTTGGAGCCTTCTCAGGGCAATCAGCCCCAGCATTTT.

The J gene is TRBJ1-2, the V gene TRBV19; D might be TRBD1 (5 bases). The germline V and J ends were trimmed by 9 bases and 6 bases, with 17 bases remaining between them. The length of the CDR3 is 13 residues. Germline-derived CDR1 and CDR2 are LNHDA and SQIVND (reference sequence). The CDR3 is CASLNEWGDGYTF. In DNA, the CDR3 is TGTGCCAGCCTGAACGAGTGGGGGGATGGCTACACCTTC.

This CDR3 is CASSQGTGDNQPQHF. The CDR3 coding sequence is TGTGCCAGCAGCCAAGGGACAGGAGATAATCAGCCCCAGCATTTT. The chain links TRBV4-2 to TRBJ1-5; 7 bases are shared with TRBD1. Trimming cost V 1 base and J 4 bases; bases outside gene matches: 4. Germline CDR1 is LGHNA and CDR2 is YNFKEQ. This CDR3 spans 15 amino acids.

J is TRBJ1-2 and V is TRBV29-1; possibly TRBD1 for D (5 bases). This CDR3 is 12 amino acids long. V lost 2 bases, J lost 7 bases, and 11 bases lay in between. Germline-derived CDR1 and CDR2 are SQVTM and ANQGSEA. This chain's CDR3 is CSVETGRSGYTF. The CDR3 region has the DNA TGCAGCGTTGAAACGGGGCGGAGTGGCTACACCTTC.